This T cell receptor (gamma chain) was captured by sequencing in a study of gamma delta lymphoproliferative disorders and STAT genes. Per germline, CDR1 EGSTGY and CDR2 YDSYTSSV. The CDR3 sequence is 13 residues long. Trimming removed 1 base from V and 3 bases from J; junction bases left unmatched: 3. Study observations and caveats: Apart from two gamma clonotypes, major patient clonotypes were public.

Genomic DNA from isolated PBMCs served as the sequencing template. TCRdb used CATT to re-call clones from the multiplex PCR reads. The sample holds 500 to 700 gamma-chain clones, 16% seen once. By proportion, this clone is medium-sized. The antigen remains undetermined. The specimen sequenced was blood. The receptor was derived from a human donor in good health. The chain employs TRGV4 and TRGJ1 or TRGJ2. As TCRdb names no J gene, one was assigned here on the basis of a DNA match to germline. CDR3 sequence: CATWDGGYYKKLF. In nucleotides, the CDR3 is TGTGCCACCTGGGATGGTGGTTATTATAAGAAACTCTTT.